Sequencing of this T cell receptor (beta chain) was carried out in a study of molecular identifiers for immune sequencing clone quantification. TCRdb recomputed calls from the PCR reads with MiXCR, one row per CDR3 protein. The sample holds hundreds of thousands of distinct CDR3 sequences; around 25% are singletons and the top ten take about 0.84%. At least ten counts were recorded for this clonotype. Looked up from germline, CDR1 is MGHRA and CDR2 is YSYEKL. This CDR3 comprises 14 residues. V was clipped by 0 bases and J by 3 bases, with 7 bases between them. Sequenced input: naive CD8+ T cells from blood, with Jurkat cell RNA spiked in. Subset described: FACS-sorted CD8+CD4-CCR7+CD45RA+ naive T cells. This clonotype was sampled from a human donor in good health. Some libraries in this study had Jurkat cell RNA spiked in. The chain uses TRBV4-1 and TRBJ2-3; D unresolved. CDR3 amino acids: CASSQEGWTDTQYF. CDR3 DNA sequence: TGCGCCAGCAGCCAAGAGGGATGGACAGATACGCAGTATTTT.